This is a list of T cell receptor beta chains from one sample in a study of graft-versus-host responses after intestinal transplantation. Measured with immunoSEQ multiplex PCR; TCRdb has only the in-frame clones, and not every one. Of some 26,000 clones listed, approximately 94% are singletons. Here the sequenced sample was PBMCs, taken 156 days after intestinal transplant. These receptors all come from a human patient who received an intestinal transplant, so some T cells may come from the graft donor. The CDR3 runs from the conserved cysteine through the conserved F or W. A D gene is named only where the DNA matches it firmly. Clone size is given for some rows only: seen once, a few or many times, or a class if the clone is expanded.

v_gene: TRBV11-3; j_gene: TRBJ2-7; d_gene: -; abundance: once; CDR3nt: TGTGCCAGCAGCTTGGGAGGCGGGCGGAACTACGAGCAGTACTTC; CDR3aa: CASSLGGGRNYEQYF
v_gene: TRBV4-3; j_gene: TRBJ1-4; d_gene: TRBD1; abundance: -; CDR3nt: TGCGCCAGCAGCCAAGCCTGGGACAGGGGAATAGAAAAACTGTTTTTT; CDR3aa: CASSQAWDRGIEKLFF
v_gene: TRBV19; j_gene: TRBJ1-1; d_gene: TRBD1; abundance: -; CDR3nt: TGTGCCACCGATCGGACAGGGAGTATGAACACTGAAGCTTTCTTT; CDR3aa: CATDRTGSMNTEAFF
v_gene: TRBV6-4; j_gene: TRBJ1-5; d_gene: TRBD1; abundance: once; CDR3nt: TGTGCCAGCAGCAAAAGACAGGGGGCGTCGAATCAGCCCCAGCATTTT; CDR3aa: CASSKRQGASNQPQHF
v_gene: TRBV4-1; j_gene: TRBJ2-3; d_gene: -; abundance: -; CDR3nt: TGCGCCAGCAGCCCGACGACAGATACGCAGTATTTT; CDR3aa: CASSPTTDTQYF
v_gene: TRBV27; j_gene: TRBJ2-1; d_gene: -; abundance: -; CDR3nt: TGTGCCAGCAGTTCCCTCGGCGGGGCCTACAATGAGCAGTTCTTC; CDR3aa: CASSSLGGAYNEQFF
v_gene: TRBV5-5; j_gene: TRBJ1-2; d_gene: -; abundance: -; CDR3nt: TGTGCCAGCAGCTTGGAGGGCCGGGCGCCGGCCTATAACTATGGCTACACCTTC; CDR3aa: CASSLEGRAPAYNYGYTF
v_gene: TRBV6-1; j_gene: TRBJ1-5; d_gene: -; abundance: -; CDR3nt: TGTGCCAGCAGTGTTGGGGAAGGCAGGCATCAGCCCCAGCATTTT; CDR3aa: CASSVGEGRHQPQHF
v_gene: TRBV5-1; j_gene: TRBJ2-5; d_gene: -; abundance: -; CDR3nt: TGCGCCAGCAGCCCCCACCAAGAGACCCAGTACTTC; CDR3aa: CASSPHQETQYF
v_gene: TRBV4-3; j_gene: TRBJ1-3; d_gene: -; abundance: -; CDR3nt: TGCGCCAGCAGCCAAGATCGGGCGAGCTCTGGAAACACCATATATTTT; CDR3aa: CASSQDRASSGNTIYF
v_gene: TRBV6-6; j_gene: TRBJ2-7; d_gene: -; abundance: -; CDR3nt: TGTGCCAGCAGTTACCCCGGGAGCTCCTACGAGCAGTACTTC; CDR3aa: CASSYPGSSYEQYF
v_gene: TRBV28; j_gene: TRBJ2-2; d_gene: -; abundance: -; CDR3nt: TGTGCCAGCAGTTTAGGGTCGAACACCGGGGAGCTGTTTTTT; CDR3aa: CASSLGSNTGELFF
v_gene: TRBV28; j_gene: TRBJ1-5; d_gene: -; abundance: -; CDR3nt: TGTGCCAGCAGTTTCTCCAATCAGCCCCAGCATTTT; CDR3aa: CASSFSNQPQHF
v_gene: TRBV30; j_gene: TRBJ2-7; d_gene: TRBD1; abundance: -; CDR3nt: TGTGCCTGGAGTGCGACAGGGTTCGACGAGCAGTACTTC; CDR3aa: CAWSATGFDEQYF
v_gene: TRBV7-3; j_gene: TRBJ2-5; d_gene: TRBD2; abundance: -; CDR3nt: TGTGCCAGCAGCATAGCGGGGGGACGGCAAGAGACCCAGTACTTC; CDR3aa: CASSIAGGRQETQYF
v_gene: TRBV7-9; j_gene: TRBJ2-4; d_gene: -; abundance: -; CDR3nt: TGTGCCAGCAGCCGGAAGCTAACCTCGAAAAACATTCAGTACTTC; CDR3aa: CASSRKLTSKNIQYF
v_gene: TRBV5-4; j_gene: TRBJ2-7; d_gene: TRBD1; abundance: -; CDR3nt: TGTGCCAGCAGCTTGGCCCTAGGACAGGGACCCCCCTACGAGCAGTACTTC; CDR3aa: CASSLALGQGPPYEQYF
v_gene: TRBV5-4; j_gene: TRBJ1-5; d_gene: -; abundance: -; CDR3nt: TGTGCCAGCAGCTTGGCGGGGGGCAATCAGCCCCAGCATTTT; CDR3aa: CASSLAGGNQPQHF
v_gene: TRBV27; j_gene: TRBJ2-1; d_gene: -; abundance: -; CDR3nt: TGTGCCAGCAGTCCCGGACAGTCAAACAATGAGCAGTTCTTC; CDR3aa: CASSPGQSNNEQFF
v_gene: TRBV18; j_gene: TRBJ1-2; d_gene: -; abundance: -; CDR3nt: TGTGCCAGCTCACCGTCTCTACGCACATACCCAGGGGACTATGGCTACACCTTC; CDR3aa: CASSPSLRTYPGDYGYTF
v_gene: TRBV11-2; j_gene: TRBJ2-7; d_gene: -; abundance: -; CDR3nt: TGTGCCAGCAGCTTTGGAACAGGACCCTACGAGCAGTACTTC; CDR3aa: CASSFGTGPYEQYF
v_gene: TRBV2; j_gene: TRBJ2-6; d_gene: -; abundance: -; CDR3nt: TGTGCCAGCAACCTCGGGCAGGTCCTCTCTGGGGCCAACGTCCTGACTTTC; CDR3aa: CASNLGQVLSGANVLTF
v_gene: TRBV29-1; j_gene: TRBJ1-1; d_gene: TRBD1; abundance: once; CDR3nt: TGCAGCGTGCAAGGGGGCGCGAACACTGAAGCTTTCTTT; CDR3aa: CSVQGGANTEAFF
v_gene: TRBV5-6; j_gene: TRBJ1-2; d_gene: -; abundance: once; CDR3nt: TGTGCCAGCAGCCTGCGGGGGTTTGCCTATGGCTACACCTTC; CDR3aa: CASSLRGFAYGYTF
v_gene: TRBV7-8; j_gene: TRBJ2-7; d_gene: -; abundance: once; CDR3nt: TGTGCCAGCAGCTTAGAGGTCCGGGACTCCTACGAGCAGTACTTC; CDR3aa: CASSLEVRDSYEQYF
v_gene: TRBV7-9; j_gene: TRBJ2-1; d_gene: -; abundance: once; CDR3nt: TGTGCCAGCAGCTTGACTAGCTACAATGAGCAGTTCTTC; CDR3aa: CASSLTSYNEQFF
v_gene: TRBV6-1; j_gene: TRBJ2-5; d_gene: -; abundance: -; CDR3nt: TGTGCCAGCCGGACTAAGGGTGGGGAGACCCAGTACTTC; CDR3aa: CASRTKGGETQYF
v_gene: TRBV11-2; j_gene: TRBJ1-3; d_gene: -; abundance: -; CDR3nt: TGTGCCAGCAGCTTTTTAGGCACCATATATTTT; CDR3aa: CASSFLGTIYF
v_gene: TRBV29-1; j_gene: TRBJ2-7; d_gene: TRBD2; abundance: -; CDR3nt: TGCAGCGTTGGGGGACTAGCGGGAGCCCACGAGCAGTACTTC; CDR3aa: CSVGGLAGAHEQYF
v_gene: TRBV19; j_gene: TRBJ2-7; d_gene: -; abundance: -; CDR3nt: TGTGCCAGTAGTATAACAGTCTCCTACGAGCAGTACTTC; CDR3aa: CASSITVSYEQYF
v_gene: TRBV19; j_gene: TRBJ1-4; d_gene: TRBD1; abundance: -; CDR3nt: TGTGCCAGTGGGCCCCGGGACAGGCCCGAAAAACTGTTTTTT; CDR3aa: CASGPRDRPEKLFF
v_gene: TRBV4-1; j_gene: TRBJ1-3; d_gene: TRBD1; abundance: -; CDR3nt: TGCGCCAGCAGGAAAAAACCGGGGACAGGGGGCTTTAAGTCTGGAAACACCATATATTTT; CDR3aa: CASRKKPGTGGFKSGNTIYF
v_gene: TRBV21-1; j_gene: TRBJ2-2; d_gene: -; abundance: -; CDR3nt: TGTGCCAGCAGCAAGACTAGTAGGACCGGGGAGCTGTTTTTT; CDR3aa: CASSKTSRTGELFF
v_gene: TRBV11-3; j_gene: TRBJ1-1; d_gene: -; abundance: -; CDR3nt: TGTGCCAGCAGCTCAATTTTTAGCAGCAGCACTGAAGCTTTCTTT; CDR3aa: CASSSIFSSSTEAFF
v_gene: TRBV6-5; j_gene: TRBJ1-1; d_gene: -; abundance: -; CDR3nt: TGTGCCACAGGCGGAAAGAACACTGAAGCTTTCTTT; CDR3aa: CATGGKNTEAFF
v_gene: TRBV19; j_gene: TRBJ1-1; d_gene: -; abundance: -; CDR3nt: TGTGCCAGTAGTATGGGTGGGGGGAACACTGAAGCTTTCTTT; CDR3aa: CASSMGGGNTEAFF
v_gene: TRBV18; j_gene: TRBJ1-1; d_gene: -; abundance: -; CDR3nt: TGTGCCAGCTCACCAATCGGGGAGGCTTTCTTT; CDR3aa: CASSPIGEAFF
v_gene: TRBV7-9; j_gene: TRBJ2-7; d_gene: -; abundance: -; CDR3nt: TGTGCCAGCAGCTTAGTCCTGCAGGGGGGCGCCTACGAGCAGTACTTC; CDR3aa: CASSLVLQGGAYEQYF
v_gene: TRBV9; j_gene: TRBJ2-1; d_gene: -; abundance: -; CDR3nt: TGTGCCAGCAGCGTAGGAATTGAGCAGCTCTTC; CDR3aa: CASSVGIEQLF
v_gene: TRBV27; j_gene: TRBJ2-6; d_gene: -; abundance: -; CDR3nt: TGTGCCAGCAGCGGACAGCTTACCTTCTCTGGGGCCAACGTCCTGACTTTC; CDR3aa: CASSGQLTFSGANVLTF
v_gene: TRBV19; j_gene: TRBJ2-7; d_gene: -; abundance: few; CDR3nt: TGTGCCAGTAGTATCGGTCCCCGCGGGTACGAGCAGTACTTC; CDR3aa: CASSIGPRGYEQYF
v_gene: TRBV7-8; j_gene: TRBJ2-3; d_gene: -; abundance: -; CDR3nt: TGTGCCAGCAGCTTCGGAACCACAGATACGCAGTATTTT; CDR3aa: CASSFGTTDTQYF
v_gene: TRBV29-1; j_gene: TRBJ2-1; d_gene: TRBD2; abundance: -; CDR3nt: TGCAGCGTGGGACTAGCGGAATTGTATGAGCAGTTCTTC; CDR3aa: CSVGLAELYEQFF
v_gene: TRBV30; j_gene: TRBJ1-1; d_gene: -; abundance: -; CDR3nt: TGTGCCTGGAGATACAGTTTGGGGAGTACTGAAGCTTTCTTT; CDR3aa: CAWRYSLGSTEAFF
v_gene: TRBV19; j_gene: TRBJ1-1; d_gene: TRBD1; abundance: -; CDR3nt: TGTGCCAGTAGACAGGGGAGGAACACTGAAGCTTTCTTT; CDR3aa: CASRQGRNTEAFF
v_gene: TRBV25-1; j_gene: TRBJ1-3; d_gene: -; abundance: -; CDR3nt: TGTGCCAGCAGTGAATTAGGGACTGGAAACACCATATATTTT; CDR3aa: CASSELGTGNTIYF
v_gene: TRBV30; j_gene: TRBJ2-2; d_gene: TRBD1; abundance: once; CDR3nt: TGTGCCTGGAGGTATCACTTAAACAGGGGCCACACCGGGGAGCTGTTTTTT; CDR3aa: CAWRYHLNRGHTGELFF
v_gene: TRBV30; j_gene: TRBJ1-6; d_gene: -; abundance: -; CDR3nt: TGTGCCTGGAGTCCGGTGAGCAATTCACCCCTCCACTTT; CDR3aa: CAWSPVSNSPLHF
v_gene: TRBV30; j_gene: TRBJ1-1; d_gene: -; abundance: -; CDR3nt: TGTGCCTGGAGCCAGGGGATGAACACTGAAGCTTTCTTT; CDR3aa: CAWSQGMNTEAFF